Below, 25 T cell receptor beta chains from the same sample are listed, as sequenced in a study of shared clonotypes between healthy human individuals. Terminally differentiated effector memory CD45RA+ cells were left out of the naive CD8 fraction, which was CD45RO-negative and positively selected for CCR7. The protocol was immunoSEQ multiplex PCR, while the TCRdb copy is restricted to in-frame clones and leaves out a portion. The sample comprises some 1,900,000 clones, just under 95% of which are singletons, and roughly 1.2% rests with the top ten. The specimen sequenced was naive CD8+ T cells sorted from blood. The receptors originated from a man aged 18 to 35 in good health.

The CDR3: CASSGDRGDEQFF. For the CDR3, the DNA is TGTGCCAGCAGCGGGGATAGGGGCGATGAGCAGTTCTTC. V usage is TRBV9 and J usage is TRBJ2-1, with D perhaps matching TRBD1 (5 bases). The CDR3 contains 13 residues. From germline, CDR1 is SGDLS and CDR2 YYNGEE. Trimming took 3 bases from V and 8 from J, leaving 12 bases between them.

CDR3 bases: TGTGCCAGCAGCCCCGACGAGGGGGGCAACGAGCAGTACTTC. This codes for CASSPDEGGNEQYF. The chain joins TRBV9 to TRBJ2-7, with D perhaps given as TRBD1 or TRBD2 (6 bases each). CDR3 length equals 14 residues. Germline V lookup: CDR1 SGDLS, CDR2 YYNGEE. V lost 4 bases and J 5 bases, leaving 16 bases between the germline ends.

This chain's CDR3 is CATPGWLGWFNQPQHF. CDR3 nucleotide sequence: TGCGCCACCCCAGGGTGGCTAGGGTGGTTTAATCAGCCCCAGCATTTT. V gene TRBV10-1 combines with J gene TRBJ1-5; TRBD1 is a possible D gene (5 bases). Germline CDR1 reads WNHNN; CDR2 reads SYGVQD (reference sequence). CDR3 length: 16 residues. Trimming left V 10 bases short and J 4 bases short, with 23 bases between.

The chain employs TRBV5-1 and TRBJ1-6; 7 bases agree with TRBD1. The germline V gene encodes CDR1 SGHRS and CDR2 YFSETQ. V shed 1 base, J shed 5 bases, and the junction held 9 bases outside the gene matches. The CDR3 is made up of 17 amino acids. CDR3 sequence (DNA): TGCGCCAGCAGCTTGCTCTCCCAGGGGGGGCATAATTCACCCCTCCACTTT. Residues: CASSLLSQGGHNSPLHF.

The V gene is TRBV28, the J gene TRBJ2-5; D may be TRBD2 (6 bases). CDR1 MDHEN and CDR2 SYDVKM come from the germline V gene. Trimming took off 4 bases at V and 1 base at J, with 19 bases between the two ends. The CDR3 is 17 residues long. The DNA for the CDR3 is TGTGCCAGCAGTTCCGGAGGGGCAGTATACGGCCAAGAGACCCAGTACTTC. Its translation is CASSSGGAVYGQETQYF.

This chain links TRBV4-3 with TRBJ2-5, with D unclear. The CDR3 is 14 amino acids. CDR1 is LGHNA and CDR2 is YSLEER in the germline V gene. Trimming removed 1 base at V and 4 bases at J, with 10 bases between. Written as DNA, the CDR3 is TGCGCCAGCAGCCAAGTACCCGGCGGAGAGACCCAGTACTTC. Translating gives CASSQVPGGETQYF.

The chain combines TRBV10-2 with TRBJ1-4, with TRBD1 as a possible D gene (6 bases). Trimming shortened V by 4 bases and J by 8 bases, and 11 bases separated the two germline ends. Germline CDR1 is WSHSY and CDR2 is SAAADI. The CDR3 runs 13 residues. CDR3 nucleotides: TGCGCCAGCAGTGGAAAGACAGGAGAAAAACTGTTTTTT. Translating it yields CASSGKTGEKLFF.

The chain combines TRBV28 with TRBJ1-3; TRBD1 might be the D (5 bases). Trimming stripped 2 bases from V and 0 bases from J, with 11 bases between. This CDR3 spans 16 amino acids. CDR1 and CDR2 (germline): MDHEN, SYDVKM. Written as DNA, the CDR3 is TGTGCCAGCAGTTTACGGGACCAGTACTCTGGAAACACCATATATTTT. Translating it yields CASSLRDQYSGNTIYF.

A remark on this clone: The same CDR3 also results from other DNA sequences found in this sample. V gene TRBV6-5 combines with J gene TRBJ1-1; D call uncertain. Trimming shortened V by 0 bases and J by 1 base, and 6 bases separated the two germline ends. CDR3 size: 14 residues. Looked up from germline, CDR1 is MNHEY and CDR2 is SVGAGI. The CDR3 reads CASSYSAENTEAFF. In nucleotides, the CDR3 is TGTGCCAGCAGTTACTCGGCGGAGAACACTGAAGCTTTCTTT.

The chain joins TRBV9 to TRBJ2-5; D is undetermined. V dropped 4 bases and J dropped 5 bases, with 15 bases sitting between them. The CDR3 runs to 14 residues. The V gene's germline CDR1 is SGDLS and CDR2 YYNGEE. Here the CDR3 reads CASSPRVRAETQYF. Here the CDR3 DNA reads TGTGCCAGCAGCCCGCGAGTACGGGCGGAGACCCAGTACTTC.

The CDR3 bases are TGTGCCAGCAGTTTTTCAGGGAACGGGGAGCTGTTTTTT. Protein sequence: CASSFSGNGELFF. V and J are TRBV27 and TRBJ2-2, with a weak D call TRBD1 (5 bases). The CDR3 loop spans 13 amino acids. Germline CDR1 MNHEY, CDR2 SMNVEV (reference sequence). The V gene lost 3 bases and the J gene lost 7 bases, with 9 bases spanning the gap.

The chain couples TRBV30 to TRBJ1-2; TRBD1 might be the D (6 bases). The germline V and J ends were trimmed by 6 bases and 2 bases, with 16 bases remaining between them. Per germline, CDR1 GTSNPN and CDR2 SVGIG (reference sequence). The CDR3 has 14 amino acids. CDR3 protein: CACTQGGNNYGYTF. In nucleotides, the CDR3 is TGTGCCTGTACCCAAGGGGGAAACAACTATGGCTACACCTTC.

The rearrangement links TRBV2 to TRBJ2-7; 7 bases align to TRBD2. The V segment lost 1 base and the J segment 3 bases; nucleotides outside the gene matches: 6. The CDR3 extends over 15 amino acids. Germline V CDR1 and CDR2: SNHLY, FYNNEI. The CDR3 DNA is TGTGCCAGCAGTGAAGGGTGGGAGGGCCTCTACGAGCAGTACTTC. Translating it yields CASSEGWEGLYEQYF.

J is TRBJ2-7 and V is TRBV5-6; 7 bases map to TRBD1. Per the germline V gene, CDR1 is SGHDT and CDR2 is YYEEEE. The CDR3 loop spans 15 amino acids. The ends lost 4 bases at V and 1 base at J; junction bases unmatched: 8. CDR3 bases: TGTGCCAGCAGCCCCGGGACAGTACTATCCTACGAGCAGTACTTC. As protein: CASSPGTVLSYEQYF.

V is TRBV4-3 and J is TRBJ2-1, with D perhaps TRBD2 (6 bases). The V gene's germline CDR1 is LGHNA and CDR2 YSLEER. The CDR3 contains 15 residues. Trimming left V 0 bases short and J 8 bases short, with 14 bases between. CDR3 sequence reads: CASSQDGTGGHEQFF. Written as DNA, the CDR3 is TGCGCCAGCAGCCAAGACGGGACTGGGGGTCATGAGCAGTTCTTC.

The genes are TRBV4-1 and TRBJ2-7; D gene uncertain. V lost 3 bases and J 3 bases, leaving 18 bases between the germline ends. In germline, CDR1 is MGHRA, CDR2 YSYEKL. The CDR3 runs 16 residues. CDR3 loop: CASSHYHSETGYEQYF. CDR3 sequence (DNA): TGCGCCAGCAGCCATTATCATTCCGAGACTGGCTACGAGCAGTACTTC.

The chain joins TRBV5-6 to TRBJ1-1; D unresolved. With 4 bases removed from V and 7 bases from J, the gap between germline ends came to 2 bases. CDR1 is SGHDT and CDR2 is YYEEEE in the germline V gene. This CDR3 contains 9 residues. As DNA, the CDR3 is TGTGCCAGCAGCCTTGAAGCTTTCTTT. Translation: CASSLEAFF.

This chain connects TRBV6-1 to TRBJ1-1; tentative D call: TRBD1 (5 bases). Trimming removed 2 bases from V and 0 bases from J, with 13 bases in between. Per the germline V gene, CDR1 is MNHNS and CDR2 is SASEGT. The CDR3 is 16 amino acids. The CDR3 nucleotides are TGTGCCAGCAGTGAACCGCAGGGTAGGGTGAACACTGAAGCTTTCTTT. It is translated as CASSEPQGRVNTEAFF.

The table lists this clone with a few counts. The sample contains more than one DNA sequence encoding this CDR3. The chain couples TRBV27 to TRBJ1-6, with TRBD1 matching 9 bases. Germline V lookup: CDR1 MNHEY, CDR2 SMNVEV (reference sequence). J was trimmed by 9 bases and V by 6 bases; bases with no gene match: 3. The CDR3 extends over 13 amino acids. CDR3 loop: CASSSTGGSPLHF. For the CDR3, the DNA is TGTGCCAGCAGCTCGACAGGGGGTTCACCCCTCCACTTT.

This clone showed up just once. V usage is TRBV6-1 and J usage is TRBJ2-1, with TRBD2 as a possible D gene (7 bases). V was cut by 1 base and J by 6 bases, with 13 bases left in between. In germline, CDR1 is MNHNS, CDR2 SASEGT. The CDR3 runs 15 residues. The CDR3 loop reads CASSEGRGGGNEQFF. Written as DNA, the CDR3 is TGTGCCAGCAGTGAAGGGAGGGGGGGCGGCAATGAGCAGTTCTTC.

The chain combines TRBV4-1 with TRBJ2-7, with TRBD1 as a possible D gene (6 bases). Germline V gene sequence: CDR1 MGHRA, CDR2 YSYEKL. The CDR3 totals 16 residues. V gave up 1 base and J gave up 3 bases, with 16 bases separating them. CDR3 coding DNA: TGCGCCAGCAGCCAAGGGGGCTGGGACATTGGCTACGAGCAGTACTTC. Translation gives CASSQGGWDIGYEQYF.

The gene calls are TRBV19 and TRBJ1-2; TRBD1 matches at 8 bases. Germline trimming cut 3 bases from V and 8 bases from J; bases unmatched to any gene: 11. CDR1 is LNHDA, CDR2 SQIVND, per germline (reference sequence). This CDR3 spans 15 amino acids. The CDR3 sequence is CASSIPSDRVEGYTF. CDR3 DNA: TGTGCCAGTAGTATCCCCTCGGACAGGGTCGAGGGCTACACCTTC.

The gene calls are TRBV7-9 and TRBJ2-7; D possibly uses TRBD1 or TRBD2 (5 bases each). CDR3 size: 15 residues. The V end was cut by 4 bases, the J end by 6 bases, with 19 bases between. Germline CDR1 and CDR2: SEHNR and FQNEAQ (reference sequence). The CDR3 nucleotides are TGTGCCAGCAGCTCAGAAGGGGACGGAGCCGGCGAGCAGTACTTC. The encoded protein is CASSSEGDGAGEQYF. The variable domain in full, completed from reference TRBV7-9 and TRBJ2-7, reads DTGVSQNPRHKITKRGQNVTFRCDPISEHNRLYWYRQTLGQGPEFLTYFQNEAQLEKSRLLSDRFSAERPKGSFSTLEIQRTEQGDSAMYLCASSSEGDGAGEQYFGPGTRLTVT.

The genes are TRBV7-3 and TRBJ2-7, with D uncertain. With 5 bases removed from V and 5 bases from J, the gap between germline ends came to 10 bases. CDR3 length: 12 residues. The germline CDR1 and CDR2 sequences are SGHTA and FQGTGA. CDR3 amino acids: CASSPNSHEQYF. The CDR3 DNA reads as TGTGCCAGCAGCCCCAACAGCCACGAGCAGTACTTC.

Points on this clone: The same CDR3 arises from other DNA sequences in this sample as well. This chain links TRBV5-4 with TRBJ2-5, with D perhaps TRBD2 (7 bases). CDR3 size: 14 residues. Germline V lookup: CDR1 SGHNT, CDR2 YYREEE (reference sequence). Deletions cut 2 bases from V and 5 bases from J, with 13 bases between. The CDR3: CASSFSGGGETQYF. As DNA, the CDR3 is TGTGCCAGCAGCTTTTCGGGGGGCGGCGAGACCCAGTACTTC.